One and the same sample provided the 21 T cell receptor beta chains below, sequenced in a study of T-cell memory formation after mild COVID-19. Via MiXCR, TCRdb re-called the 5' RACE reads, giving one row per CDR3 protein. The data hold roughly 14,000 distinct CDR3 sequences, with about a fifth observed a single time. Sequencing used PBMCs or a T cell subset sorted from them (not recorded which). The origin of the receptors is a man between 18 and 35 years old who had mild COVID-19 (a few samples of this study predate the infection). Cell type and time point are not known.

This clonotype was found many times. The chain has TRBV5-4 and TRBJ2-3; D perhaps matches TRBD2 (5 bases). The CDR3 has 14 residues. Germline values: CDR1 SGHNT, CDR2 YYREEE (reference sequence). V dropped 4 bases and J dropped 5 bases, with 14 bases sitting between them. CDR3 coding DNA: TGTGCCAGCAGCCCTCCCCTAGGAGGAGATACGCAGTATTTT. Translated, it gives CASSPPLGGDTQYF.

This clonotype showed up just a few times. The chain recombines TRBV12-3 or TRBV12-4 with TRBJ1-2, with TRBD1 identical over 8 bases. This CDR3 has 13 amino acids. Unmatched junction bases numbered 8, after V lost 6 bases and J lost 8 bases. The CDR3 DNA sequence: TGTGCCAGCAGAGAGACAGGGGATTCCGGCTACACCTTC. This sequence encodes CASRETGDSGYTF.

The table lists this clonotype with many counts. CDR3 DNA sequence: TGTGCCAGCAGCCAAGTAACAGCGGGGGGACCTAGCCGTCCGGATACGCAGTATTTT. Translated: CASSQVTAGGPSRPDTQYF. The rearrangement uses TRBV4-2 and TRBJ2-3; TRBD2 aligns across 9 bases. This CDR3 comprises 19 residues. Germline loops: CDR1 LGHNA, CDR2 YNFKEQ. Trimming cost V 1 base and J 6 bases; bases outside gene matches: 17.

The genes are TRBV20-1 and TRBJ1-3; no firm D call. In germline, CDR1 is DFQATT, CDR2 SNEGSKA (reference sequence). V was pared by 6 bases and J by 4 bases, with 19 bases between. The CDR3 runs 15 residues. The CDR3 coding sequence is TGCAGTGCCCTTCCTCCAGGCTCGCGAGGAAACACCATATATTTT. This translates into CSALPPGSRGNTIYF.

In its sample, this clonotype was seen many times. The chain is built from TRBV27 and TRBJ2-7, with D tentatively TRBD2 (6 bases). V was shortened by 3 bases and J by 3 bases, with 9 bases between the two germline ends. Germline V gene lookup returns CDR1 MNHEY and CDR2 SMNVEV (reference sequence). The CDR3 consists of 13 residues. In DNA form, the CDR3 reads TGTGCCAGCAGTTTGATCGGGAGCTACGAGCAGTACTTC. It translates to CASSLIGSYEQYF.

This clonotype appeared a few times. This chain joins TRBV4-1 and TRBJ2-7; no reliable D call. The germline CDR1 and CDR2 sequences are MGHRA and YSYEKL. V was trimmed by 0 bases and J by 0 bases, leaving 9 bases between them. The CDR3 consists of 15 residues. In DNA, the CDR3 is TGCGCCAGCAGCCAAGAGAATATAGCCTCCTACGAGCAGTACGTC. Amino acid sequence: CASSQENIASYEQYV.

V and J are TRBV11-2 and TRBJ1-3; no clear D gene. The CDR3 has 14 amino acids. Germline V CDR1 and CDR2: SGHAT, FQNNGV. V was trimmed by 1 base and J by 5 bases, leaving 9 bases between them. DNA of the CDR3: TGTGCCAGCAGCTTAGTTCGGACCAGAAACACCATATATTTT. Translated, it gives CASSLVRTRNTIYF.

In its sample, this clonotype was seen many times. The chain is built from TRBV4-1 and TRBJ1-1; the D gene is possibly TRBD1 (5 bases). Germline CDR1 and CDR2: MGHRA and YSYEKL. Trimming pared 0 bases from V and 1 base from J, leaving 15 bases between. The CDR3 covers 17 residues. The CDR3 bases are TGCGCCAGCAGCCAAGAAGGAAGGAGGGGCCCGAACACTGAAGCTTTCTTT. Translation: CASSQEGRRGPNTEAFF.

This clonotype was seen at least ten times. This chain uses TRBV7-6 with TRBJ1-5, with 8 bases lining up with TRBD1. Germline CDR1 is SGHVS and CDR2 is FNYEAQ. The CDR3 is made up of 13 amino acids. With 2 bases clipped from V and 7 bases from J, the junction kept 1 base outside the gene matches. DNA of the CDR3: TGTGCCAGCAGCTTATACAGGGGGCAGCCCCAGCATTTT. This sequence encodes CASSLYRGQPQHF.

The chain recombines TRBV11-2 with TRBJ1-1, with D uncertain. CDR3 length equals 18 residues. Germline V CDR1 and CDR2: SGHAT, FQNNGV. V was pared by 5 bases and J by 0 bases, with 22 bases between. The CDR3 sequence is CASSLIPRNYRLNTEAFF. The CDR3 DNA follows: TGTGCCAGCAGCCTAATCCCAAGAAATTACAGATTGAACACTGAAGCTTTCTTT.

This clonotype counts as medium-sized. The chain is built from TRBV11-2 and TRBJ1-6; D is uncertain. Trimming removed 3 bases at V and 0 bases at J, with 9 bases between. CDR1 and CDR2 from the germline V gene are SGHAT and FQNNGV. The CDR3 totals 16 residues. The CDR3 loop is CASSFGPSSYNSPLHF. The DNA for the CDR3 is TGTGCCAGCAGCTTCGGGCCGAGCTCCTATAATTCACCCCTCCACTTT.

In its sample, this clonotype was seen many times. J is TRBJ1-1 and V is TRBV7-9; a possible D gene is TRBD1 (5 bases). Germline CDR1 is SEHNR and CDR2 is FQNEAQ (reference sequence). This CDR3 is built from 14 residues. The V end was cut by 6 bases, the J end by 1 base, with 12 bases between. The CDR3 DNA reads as TGTGCCAGCAGGGCAGGGTATCGGAACACTGAAGCTTTCTTT. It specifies CASRAGYRNTEAFF.

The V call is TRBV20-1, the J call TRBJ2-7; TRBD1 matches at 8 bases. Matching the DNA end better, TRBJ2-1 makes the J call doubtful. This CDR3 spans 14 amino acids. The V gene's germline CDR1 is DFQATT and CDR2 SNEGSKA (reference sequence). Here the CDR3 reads CSARGGTGNIEQFF. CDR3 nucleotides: TGCAGTGCTAGAGGGGGGACAGGCAATATCGAGCAGTTCTTC.

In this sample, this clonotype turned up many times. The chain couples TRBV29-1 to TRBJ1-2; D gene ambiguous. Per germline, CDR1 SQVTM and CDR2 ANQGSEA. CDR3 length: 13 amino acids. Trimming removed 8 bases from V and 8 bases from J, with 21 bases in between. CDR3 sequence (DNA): TGCAGCCCTGGGGTCGCTTCCTCCTCCGGCTACACCTTC. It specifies CSPGVASSSGYTF.

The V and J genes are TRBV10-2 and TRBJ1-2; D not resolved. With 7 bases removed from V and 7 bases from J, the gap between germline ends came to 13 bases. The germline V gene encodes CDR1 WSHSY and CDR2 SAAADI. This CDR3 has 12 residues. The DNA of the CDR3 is TGCGCCAGCAAACGAGGCGGCGGTGGCTACACCTTC. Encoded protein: CASKRGGGGYTF.

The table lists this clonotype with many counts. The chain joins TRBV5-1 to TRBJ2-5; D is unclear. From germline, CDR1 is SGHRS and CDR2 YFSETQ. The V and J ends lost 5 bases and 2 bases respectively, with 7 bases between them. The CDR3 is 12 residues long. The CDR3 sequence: CASRTFQETQYF. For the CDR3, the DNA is TGCGCCAGCAGAACATTTCAAGAGACCCAGTACTTC.

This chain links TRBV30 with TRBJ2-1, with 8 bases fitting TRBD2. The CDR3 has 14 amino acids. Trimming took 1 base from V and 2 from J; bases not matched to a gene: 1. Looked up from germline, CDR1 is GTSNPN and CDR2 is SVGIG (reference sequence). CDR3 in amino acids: CAWSAGGPYNEQFF. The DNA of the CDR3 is TGTGCCTGGAGTGCGGGGGGGCCCTACAATGAGCAGTTCTTC.

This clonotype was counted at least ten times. In DNA, the CDR3 is TGTGCCAGCAGGTACACCGGGACAGGGGGCCCGACACGGGTTTTGATAGACTACAATGAGCAGTTCTTC. Encoded protein: CASRYTGTGGPTRVLIDYNEQFF. The chain links TRBV7-2 to TRBJ2-1, with 12 bases aligning to TRBD1. V lost 6 bases, J lost 3 bases, and 27 bases stayed unmatched. The CDR3 consists of 23 residues. The germline V gene encodes CDR1 SGHTA and CDR2 FQGNSA. The complete variable domain, with remaining parts taken from reference TRBV7-2 and TRBJ2-1, reads GAGVSQSPSNKVTEKGKDVELRCDPISGHTALYWYRQSLGQGLEFLIYFQGNSAPDKSGLPSDRFSAERTGGSVSTLTIQRTQQEDSAVYLCASRYTGTGGPTRVLIDYNEQFFGPGTRLTVL.

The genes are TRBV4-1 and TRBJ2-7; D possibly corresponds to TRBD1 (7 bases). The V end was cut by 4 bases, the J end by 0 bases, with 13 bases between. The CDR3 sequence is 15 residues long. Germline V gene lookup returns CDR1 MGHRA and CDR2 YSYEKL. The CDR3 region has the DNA TGCGCCAGCAGCCTCAGGGGGGAAAGCTCCTACGAGCAGTACTTC. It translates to CASSLRGESSYEQYF.

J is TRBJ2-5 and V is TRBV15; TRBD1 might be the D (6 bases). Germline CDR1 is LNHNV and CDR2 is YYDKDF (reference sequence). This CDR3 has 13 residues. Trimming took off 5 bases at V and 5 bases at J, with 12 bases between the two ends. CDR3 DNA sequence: TGTGCCACCAGCGTGGACAGTACGGAGACCCAGTACTTC. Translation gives CATSVDSTETQYF. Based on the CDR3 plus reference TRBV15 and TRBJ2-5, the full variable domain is DAMVIQNPRYQVTQFGKPVTLSCSQTLNHNVMYWYQQKSSQAPKLLFHYYDKDFNNEADTPDNFQSRRPNTSFCFLDIRSPGLGDTAMYLCATSVDSTETQYFGPGTRLLVL.

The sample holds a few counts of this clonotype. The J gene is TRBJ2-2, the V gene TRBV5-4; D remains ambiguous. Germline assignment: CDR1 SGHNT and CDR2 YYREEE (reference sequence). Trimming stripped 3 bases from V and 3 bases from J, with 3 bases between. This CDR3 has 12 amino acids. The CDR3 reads CASSSYTGELFF. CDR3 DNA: TGTGCCAGCAGCTCTTACACCGGGGAGCTGTTTTTT.